This T cell receptor (beta chain) was sequenced for a study of cytomegalovirus exposure and HLA in healthy donors. Study details: Some 87 million unique TCRs from HLA-typed donors were held in an early release of data. Study-level findings and limits: When analyzed later, a missense DCLRE1C variant was found to be linked to TCR beta V- and J-gene trimming.

Healthy bone marrow donors supplied every sample. The length of the CDR3 is 13 residues. V was pared by 4 bases and J by 6 bases, with 10 bases between. The V gene's germline CDR1 is SNHLY and CDR2 FYNNEI. PCR involved 60 Vbeta and 13 Jbeta primers. TCRdb's table, derived via immunoSEQ multiplex PCR, lists solely in-frame clones and lacks some. The sample has about 110,000 clones, under 85% seen once. As regards this clone: No antigen is known for it.

This receptor was identified in a male donor in good health and CMV-seronegative. V and J are TRBV2 and TRBJ2-1, with a tentative D call TRBD2 (5 bases). Sample: PBMCs. In DNA, the CDR3 is TGTGCCAGCAGTGTAGGACTTACCAATGAGCAGTTCTTC. This gives the protein CASSVGLTNEQFF.